This T cell receptor (beta chain) was observed in a study of blood T cell repertoires in COVID-19. Across the study: The study drew acute and convalescent COVID-19 samples from the United States, Italy and Spain. PBMCs, B-cell-depleted T cells, or T cells provided the cDNA or gDNA that made up the material.

In the study's own analysis: Reference gene primers were amplified, and this amplification served to estimate nucleated cell counts. Generated by immunoSEQ multiplex PCR, the TCRdb table keeps only in-frame clones and is missing some. V and J calls and clone size are as listed in that table; D and trimming were resolved from the DNA. The table includes approximately 280,000 clones, around 89% detected once. CDR1 is LNHDA and CDR2 is SQIVND in the germline V gene (reference sequence). The CDR3 runs to 14 residues. J gave up 13 bases and V 4 bases, and 10 bases lay outside the gene matches. The source material was peripheral blood. The receptor's source is a man in his forties with acute or convalescent COVID-19. V and J are TRBV19 and TRBJ1-6; 7 bases map to TRBD1. CDR3 DNA: TGTGCCAGTAGTACCCGACAGGGCCAGCTCCCCCTCCACTTT. Protein sequence: CASSTRQGQLPLHF.